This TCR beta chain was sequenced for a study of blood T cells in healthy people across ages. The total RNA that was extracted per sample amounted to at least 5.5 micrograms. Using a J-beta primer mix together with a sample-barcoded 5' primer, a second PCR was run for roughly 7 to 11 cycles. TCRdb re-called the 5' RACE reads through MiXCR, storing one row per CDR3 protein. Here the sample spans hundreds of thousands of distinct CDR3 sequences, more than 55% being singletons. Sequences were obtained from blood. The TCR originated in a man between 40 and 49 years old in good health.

The CDR3 bases are TGTGCCAGCAGCAGTTTAGGAAGGAGGGAGACCCAGTACTTC. Amino acid sequence: CASSSLGRRETQYF. The chain uses TRBV27 and TRBJ2-5, with D possibly TRBD2 on 5 matching bases. This CDR3 contains 14 residues. Looked up from germline, CDR1 is MNHEY and CDR2 is SMNVEV (reference sequence). The V and J ends lost 6 bases and 5 bases respectively, with 16 bases between them.